The sequence of this T cell receptor (beta chain) was determined in a study of regulatory T cells in long-lasting Graves disease. Libraries of TCR beta came from iRepertoire HTBI primers plus Arm-PCR of CDR3 regions. TCRdb re-called the multiplex PCR reads with MiXCR, one entry per CDR3 protein. The sample lists about 620,000 distinct CDR3 sequences; less than 20% were seen once. Time point given: newly diagnosed GD, antithyroid drugs for less than 3 months. Generation of the TCR library employed RNA extracted from PBMCs. The germline V and J ends were trimmed by 4 bases and 1 base, with 12 bases remaining between them. The CDR3 extends over 14 amino acids. Germline CDR1 GTSNPN, CDR2 SVGIG (reference sequence). The same specimen was also included in a second study, on T cells in Graves' hyperthyroidism and ophthalmopathy.

The chain joins TRBV30 to TRBJ2-3; D not resolved. The sequencing here drew on peripheral blood mononuclear cells (PBMCs), taken at new diagnosis, from a patient treated with antithyroid drugs. The receptor was isolated from a woman in her thirties with Graves disease. CDR3 loop: CAWKPGMRTDTQYF. The CDR3 coding sequence is TGTGCCTGGAAACCAGGAATGCGCACAGATACGCAGTATTTT.